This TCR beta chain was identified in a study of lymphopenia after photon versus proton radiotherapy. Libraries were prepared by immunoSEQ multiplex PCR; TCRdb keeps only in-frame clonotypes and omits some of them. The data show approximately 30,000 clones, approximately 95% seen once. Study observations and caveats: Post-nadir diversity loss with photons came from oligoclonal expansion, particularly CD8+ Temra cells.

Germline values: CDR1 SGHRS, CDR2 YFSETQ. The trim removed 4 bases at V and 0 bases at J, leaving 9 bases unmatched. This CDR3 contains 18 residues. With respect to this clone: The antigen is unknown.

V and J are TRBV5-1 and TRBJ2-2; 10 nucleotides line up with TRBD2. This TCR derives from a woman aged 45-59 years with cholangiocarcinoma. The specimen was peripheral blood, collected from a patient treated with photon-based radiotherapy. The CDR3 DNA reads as TGCGCCAGCAGCCGAGGACTAGCGGACCTCGCGAACACCGGGGAGCTGTTTTTT. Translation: CASSRGLADLANTGELFF.